This TCR beta chain was sequenced in a study of neurological immune-mediated disorders. TCRdb re-called the 5' RACE reads with MiXCR, one entry per CDR3 protein. Of around 100,000 distinct CDR3 sequences in the sample, 10% to 14% are singletons; the top ten hold under 3.5%. Stated time point: longitudinal time-point 3. Unsorted libraries were prepared from 2 million PBMCs held at -80 C. This clonotype was counted many times. Germline lookup yields CDR1 SEHNR and CDR2 FQNEAQ (reference sequence). With 5 bases removed from V and 2 bases from J, the gap between germline ends came to 15 bases. The CDR3 totals 15 residues.

The sequenced sample consisted of PBMCs. The source of this sequence is a female donor with HTLV-1-associated myelopathy (HAM/TSP). The rearrangement uses TRBV7-9 and TRBJ2-5, with a weak D call TRBD2 (5 bases). The CDR3 protein is CASSPRTGFQETQYF. Written as DNA, the CDR3 is TGTGCCAGCAGCCCCCGGACGGGATTTCAAGAGACCCAGTACTTC.